This T cell receptor (beta chain) was sequenced in a study of spatial heterogeneity in lung cancer. About the research overall: Fewer alpha-chain than beta-chain sequences were consistently detected. On average, each unique TCR and UMI combination appeared more than ten times in raw reads.

This CDR3 has 15 amino acids. V lost 4 bases and J 2 bases, leaving 13 bases between the germline ends. The germline CDR1 and CDR2 sequences are KGHSH and LQKENI. Broader study findings: Ubiquitous expanded tumor TCRs showed up in blood more at resection than follow-up.

This clonotype came up a few times. Its specificity is unknown. In TCRdb, the 5' RACE reads were re-called with MiXCR into one record per CDR3 protein. Altogether approximately 82,000 distinct CDR3 sequences are present, roughly 12% being singletons, with the ten largest covering 4.6%. Time point given: sample taken at primary tumor resection. No cells were sorted before sequencing. The whole RNA sequenced was extracted from tumor, nontumor lung or frozen PBMC. The TCR comes from a male donor with early-stage non-small cell lung cancer. The genes are TRBV18 and TRBJ2-3; maybe TRBD1 (6 bases). The sample in question was PBMCs, obtained at surgery. CDR3 in DNA: TGTGCCAGCTCACGGCAACAGGGAGACACAGATACGCAGTATTTT. It is translated as CASSRQQGDTDTQYF.